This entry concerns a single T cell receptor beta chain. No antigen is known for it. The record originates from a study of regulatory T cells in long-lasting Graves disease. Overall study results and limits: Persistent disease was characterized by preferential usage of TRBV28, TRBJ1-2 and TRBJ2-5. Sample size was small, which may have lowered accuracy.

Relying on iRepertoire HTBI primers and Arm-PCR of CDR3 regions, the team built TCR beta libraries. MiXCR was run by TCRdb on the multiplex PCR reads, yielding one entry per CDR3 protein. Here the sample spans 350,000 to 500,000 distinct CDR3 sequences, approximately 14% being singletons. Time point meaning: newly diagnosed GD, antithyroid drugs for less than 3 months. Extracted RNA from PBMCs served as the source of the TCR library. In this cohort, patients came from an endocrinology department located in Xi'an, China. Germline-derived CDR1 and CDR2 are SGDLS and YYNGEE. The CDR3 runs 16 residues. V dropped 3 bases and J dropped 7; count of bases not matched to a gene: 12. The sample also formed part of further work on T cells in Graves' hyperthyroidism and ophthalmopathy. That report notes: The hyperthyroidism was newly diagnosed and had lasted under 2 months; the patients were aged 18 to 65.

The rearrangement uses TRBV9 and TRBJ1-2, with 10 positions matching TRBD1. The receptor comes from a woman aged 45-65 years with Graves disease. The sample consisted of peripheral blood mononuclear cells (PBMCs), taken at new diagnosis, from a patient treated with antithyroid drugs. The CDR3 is CASSATGTGAFPGYTF. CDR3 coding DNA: TGTGCCAGCAGCGCGACCGGGACAGGGGCTTTTCCTGGCTACACCTTC.